This TCR beta chain was recorded in a study of shared clonotypes between healthy human individuals. The germline V gene encodes CDR1 MNHEY and CDR2 SMNVEV (reference sequence). Germline trimming cut 6 bases from V and 4 bases from J; bases unmatched to any gene: 8. The CDR3 sequence is 15 residues long. The sample holds a few counts of this clone. This table comes from immunoSEQ multiplex PCR, and its TCRdb copy is limited to in-frame clones, with some not included. Of around 700,000 clones in the sample, around 72% are singletons; the top ten hold approximately 2%. The V and J genes are TRBV27 and TRBJ2-7; 11 bases agree with TRBD2. The receptor was derived from a woman aged 25 to 39 in good health. The sequenced material came from memory CD4+ T cells sorted from blood. Regarding subset: CD45RA-negative fraction. The chain's CDR3 is CASRLRLAGPYEQYF. In DNA, the CDR3 is TGTGCCAGCAGATTGAGACTAGCGGGACCTTACGAGCAGTACTTC.